The T cell receptor beta chain described here comes from a study of blood T cell repertoires in COVID-19. At the level of the study: T cells, B-cell-depleted T cells, or PBMCs provided the cDNA or gDNA that served as material.

It was during active infection that Seattle patients were enrolled and then longitudinally followed. Sequencing was performed with immunoSEQ multiplex PCR; in TCRdb, only in-frame clones are kept and a portion is missing. The data contain around 140,000 clones, roughly 90% of them singletons. Trimming took 0 bases from V and 4 from J; bases not matched to a gene: 6. Germline V gene sequence: CDR1 SGHVS, CDR2 FQNEAQ. The CDR3 consists of 16 residues. The TCR was taken from a man between 60 and 75 years old with COVID-19, enrolled during active disease. Material: peripheral blood. The chain is built from TRBV7-8 and TRBJ1-5, with TRBD1 identical over 7 bases. The DNA of the CDR3 is TGTGCCAGCAGCTTAGCTCCCCAGGGGGGAAATCAGCCCCAGCATTTT. This gives the protein CASSLAPQGGNQPQHF.